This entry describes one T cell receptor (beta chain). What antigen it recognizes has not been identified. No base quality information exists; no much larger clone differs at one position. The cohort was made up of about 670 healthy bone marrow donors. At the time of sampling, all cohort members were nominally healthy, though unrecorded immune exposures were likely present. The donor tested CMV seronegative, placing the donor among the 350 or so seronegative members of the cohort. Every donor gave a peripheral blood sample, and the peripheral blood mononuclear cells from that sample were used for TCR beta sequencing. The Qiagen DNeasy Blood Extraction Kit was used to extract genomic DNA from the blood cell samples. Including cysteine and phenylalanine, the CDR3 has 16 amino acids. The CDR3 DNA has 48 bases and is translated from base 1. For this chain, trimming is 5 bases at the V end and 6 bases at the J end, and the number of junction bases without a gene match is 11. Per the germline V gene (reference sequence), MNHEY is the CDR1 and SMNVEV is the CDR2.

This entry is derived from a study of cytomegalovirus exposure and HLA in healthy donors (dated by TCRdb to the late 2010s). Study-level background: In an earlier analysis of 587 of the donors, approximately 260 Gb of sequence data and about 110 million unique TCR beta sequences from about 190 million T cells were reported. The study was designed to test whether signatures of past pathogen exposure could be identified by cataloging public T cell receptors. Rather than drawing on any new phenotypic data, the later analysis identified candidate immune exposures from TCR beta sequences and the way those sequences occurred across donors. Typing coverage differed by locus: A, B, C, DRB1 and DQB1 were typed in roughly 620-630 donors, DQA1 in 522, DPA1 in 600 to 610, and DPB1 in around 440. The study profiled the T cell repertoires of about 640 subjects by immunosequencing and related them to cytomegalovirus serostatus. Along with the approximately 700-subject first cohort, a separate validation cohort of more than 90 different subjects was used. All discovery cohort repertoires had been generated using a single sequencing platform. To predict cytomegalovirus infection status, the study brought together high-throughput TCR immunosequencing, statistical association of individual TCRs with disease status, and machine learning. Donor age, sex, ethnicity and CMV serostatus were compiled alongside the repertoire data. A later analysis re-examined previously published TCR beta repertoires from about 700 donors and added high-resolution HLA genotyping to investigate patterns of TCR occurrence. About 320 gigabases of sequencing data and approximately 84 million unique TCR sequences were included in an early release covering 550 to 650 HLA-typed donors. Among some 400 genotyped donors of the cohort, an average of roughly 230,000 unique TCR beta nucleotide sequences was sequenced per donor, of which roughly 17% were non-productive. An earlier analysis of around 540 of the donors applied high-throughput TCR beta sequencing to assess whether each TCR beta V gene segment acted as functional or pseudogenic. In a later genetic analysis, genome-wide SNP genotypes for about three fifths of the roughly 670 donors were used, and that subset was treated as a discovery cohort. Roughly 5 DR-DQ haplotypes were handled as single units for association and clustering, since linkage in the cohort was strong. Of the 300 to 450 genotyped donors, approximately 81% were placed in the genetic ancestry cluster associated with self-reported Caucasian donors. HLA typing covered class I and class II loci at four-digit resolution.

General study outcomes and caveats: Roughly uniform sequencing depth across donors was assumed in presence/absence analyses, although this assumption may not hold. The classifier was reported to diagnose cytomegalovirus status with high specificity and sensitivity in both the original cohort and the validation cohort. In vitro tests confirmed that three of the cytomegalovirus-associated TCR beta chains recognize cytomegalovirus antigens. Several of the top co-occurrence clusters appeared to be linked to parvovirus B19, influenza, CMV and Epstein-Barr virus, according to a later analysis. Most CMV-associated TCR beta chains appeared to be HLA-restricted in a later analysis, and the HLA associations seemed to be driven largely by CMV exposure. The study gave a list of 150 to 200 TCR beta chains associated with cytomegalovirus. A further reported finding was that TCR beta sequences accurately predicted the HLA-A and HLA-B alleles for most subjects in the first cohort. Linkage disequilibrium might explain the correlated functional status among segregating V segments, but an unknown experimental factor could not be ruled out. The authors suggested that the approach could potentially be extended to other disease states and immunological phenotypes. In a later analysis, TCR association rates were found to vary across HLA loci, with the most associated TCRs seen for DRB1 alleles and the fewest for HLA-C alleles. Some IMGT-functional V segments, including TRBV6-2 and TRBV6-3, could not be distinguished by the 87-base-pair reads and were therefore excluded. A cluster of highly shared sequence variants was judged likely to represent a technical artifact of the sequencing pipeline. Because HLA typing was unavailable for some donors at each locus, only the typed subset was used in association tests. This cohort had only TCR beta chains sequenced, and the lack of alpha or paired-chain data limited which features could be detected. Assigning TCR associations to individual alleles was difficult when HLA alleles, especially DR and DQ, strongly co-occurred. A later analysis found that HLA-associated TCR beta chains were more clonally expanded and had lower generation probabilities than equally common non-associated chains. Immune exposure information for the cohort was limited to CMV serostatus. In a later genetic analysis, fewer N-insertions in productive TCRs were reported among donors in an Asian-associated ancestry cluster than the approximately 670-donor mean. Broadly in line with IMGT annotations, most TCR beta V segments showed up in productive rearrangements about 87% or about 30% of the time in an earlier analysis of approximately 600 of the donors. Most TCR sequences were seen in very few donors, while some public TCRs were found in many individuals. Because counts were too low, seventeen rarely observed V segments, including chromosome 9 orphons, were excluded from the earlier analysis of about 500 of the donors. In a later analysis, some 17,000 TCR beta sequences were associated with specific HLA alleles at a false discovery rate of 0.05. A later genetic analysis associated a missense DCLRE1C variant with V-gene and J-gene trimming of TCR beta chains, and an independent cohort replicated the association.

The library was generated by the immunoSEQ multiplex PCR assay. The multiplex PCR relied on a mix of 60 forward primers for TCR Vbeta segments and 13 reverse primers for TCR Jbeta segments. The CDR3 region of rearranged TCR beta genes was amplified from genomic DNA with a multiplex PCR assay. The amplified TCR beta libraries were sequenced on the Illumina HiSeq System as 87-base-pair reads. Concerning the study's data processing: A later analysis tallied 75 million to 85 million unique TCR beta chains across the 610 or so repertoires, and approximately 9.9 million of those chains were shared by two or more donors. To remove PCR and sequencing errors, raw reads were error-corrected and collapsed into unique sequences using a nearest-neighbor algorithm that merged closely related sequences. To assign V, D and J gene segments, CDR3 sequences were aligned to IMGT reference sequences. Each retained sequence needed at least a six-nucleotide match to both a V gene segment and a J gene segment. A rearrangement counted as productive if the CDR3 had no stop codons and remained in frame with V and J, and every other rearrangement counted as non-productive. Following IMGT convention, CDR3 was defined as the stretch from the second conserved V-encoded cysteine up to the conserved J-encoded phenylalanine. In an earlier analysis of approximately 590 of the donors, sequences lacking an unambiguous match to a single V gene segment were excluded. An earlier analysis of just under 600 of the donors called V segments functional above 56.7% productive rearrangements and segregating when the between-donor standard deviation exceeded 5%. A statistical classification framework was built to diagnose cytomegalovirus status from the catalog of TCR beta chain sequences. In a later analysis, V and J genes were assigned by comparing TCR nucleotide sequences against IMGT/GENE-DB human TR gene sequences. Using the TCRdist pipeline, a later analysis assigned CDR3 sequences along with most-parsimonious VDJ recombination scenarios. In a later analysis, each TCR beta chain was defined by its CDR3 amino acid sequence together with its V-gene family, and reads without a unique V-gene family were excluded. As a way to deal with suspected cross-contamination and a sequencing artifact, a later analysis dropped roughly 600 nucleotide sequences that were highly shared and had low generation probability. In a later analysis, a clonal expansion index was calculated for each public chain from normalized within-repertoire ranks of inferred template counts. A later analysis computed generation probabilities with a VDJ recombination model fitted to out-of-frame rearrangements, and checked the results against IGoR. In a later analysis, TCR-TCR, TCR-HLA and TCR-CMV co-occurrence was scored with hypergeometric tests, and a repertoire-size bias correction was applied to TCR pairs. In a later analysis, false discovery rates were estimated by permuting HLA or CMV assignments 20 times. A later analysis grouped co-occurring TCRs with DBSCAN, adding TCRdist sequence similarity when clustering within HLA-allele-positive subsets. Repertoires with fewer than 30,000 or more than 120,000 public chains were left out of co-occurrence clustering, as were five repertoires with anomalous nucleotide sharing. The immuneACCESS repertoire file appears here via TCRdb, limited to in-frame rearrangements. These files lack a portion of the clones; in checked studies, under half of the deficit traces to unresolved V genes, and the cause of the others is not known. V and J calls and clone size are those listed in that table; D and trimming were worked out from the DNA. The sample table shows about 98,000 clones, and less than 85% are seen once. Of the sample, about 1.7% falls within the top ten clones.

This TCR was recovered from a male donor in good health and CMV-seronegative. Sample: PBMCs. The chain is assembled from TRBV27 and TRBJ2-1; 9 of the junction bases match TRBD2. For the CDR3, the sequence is CASSLQTSGAFNEQFF. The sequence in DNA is TGTGCCAGCAGTCTCCAGACTAGCGGTGCCTTCAATGAGCAGTTCTTC.